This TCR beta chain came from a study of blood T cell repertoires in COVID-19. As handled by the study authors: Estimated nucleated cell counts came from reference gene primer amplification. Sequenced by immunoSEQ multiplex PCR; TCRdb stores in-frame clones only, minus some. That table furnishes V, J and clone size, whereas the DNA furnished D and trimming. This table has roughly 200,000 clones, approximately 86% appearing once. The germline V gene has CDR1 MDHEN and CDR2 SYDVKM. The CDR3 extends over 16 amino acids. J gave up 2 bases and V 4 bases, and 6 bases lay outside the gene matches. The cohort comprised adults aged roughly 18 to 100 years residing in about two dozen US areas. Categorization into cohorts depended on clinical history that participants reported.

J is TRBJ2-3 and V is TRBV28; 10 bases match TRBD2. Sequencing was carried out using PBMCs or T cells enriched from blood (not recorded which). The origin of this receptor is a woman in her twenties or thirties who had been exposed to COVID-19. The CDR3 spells CASSSPSGGITDTQYF. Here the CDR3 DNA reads TGTGCCAGCAGTTCACCTAGCGGGGGAATCACAGATACGCAGTATTTT.